This T cell receptor (beta chain) was retrieved from a study of shared clonotypes between healthy human individuals. This CDR3 has 14 residues. Germline loops: CDR1 SGHNT, CDR2 YYREEE (reference sequence). V lost 4 bases to trimming and J lost 2 bases; unmatched junction nucleotides: 6. Cells designated naive CD8 were CD45RO-negative and were positively selected for CCR7, with terminally differentiated effector memory CD45RA+ cells excluded. Clones were read by immunoSEQ multiplex PCR, and TCRdb kept only the in-frame ones, dropping some. The table shows approximately 1.9 million clones, with around 93% occurring only once.

The rearrangement links TRBV5-4 to TRBJ2-7; TRBD1 matches at 7 bases. The sequenced material came from naive CD8+ T cells from PBMCs. The source is a man between 18 and 35 years old in good health. Some clones in this sample may be carry-over from other donors' samples. The CDR3, as DNA: TGTGCCAGCAGCACCGGGACAGTCCCCTACGAGCAGTACTTC. This translates into CASSTGTVPYEQYF.